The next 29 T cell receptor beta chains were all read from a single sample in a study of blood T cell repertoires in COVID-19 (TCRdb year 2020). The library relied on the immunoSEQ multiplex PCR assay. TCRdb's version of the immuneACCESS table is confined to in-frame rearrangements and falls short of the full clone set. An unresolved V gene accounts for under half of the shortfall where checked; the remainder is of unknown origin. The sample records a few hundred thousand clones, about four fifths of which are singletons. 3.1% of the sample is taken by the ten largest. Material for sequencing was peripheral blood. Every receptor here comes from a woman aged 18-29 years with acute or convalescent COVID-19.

The CDR3 DNA is TGTGCCAGCAGCTTAGCGCCCCTAGTCGGCGAGACCCAGTACTTC. Protein: CASSLAPLVGETQYF. V is TRBV7-6 and J is TRBJ2-5; D not certain. V dropped 0 bases and J dropped 5 bases, with 13 bases sitting between them. From germline, CDR1 is SGHVS and CDR2 FNYEAQ. The CDR3 spans 15 residues. Full variable domain (missing parts from reference TRBV7-6 and TRBJ2-5): GAGVSQSPRYKVTKRGQDVALRCDPISGHVSLYWYRQALGQGPEFLTYFNYEAQQDKSGLPNDRFSAERPEGSISTLTIQRTEQRDSAMYRCASSLAPLVGETQYFGPGTRLLVL.

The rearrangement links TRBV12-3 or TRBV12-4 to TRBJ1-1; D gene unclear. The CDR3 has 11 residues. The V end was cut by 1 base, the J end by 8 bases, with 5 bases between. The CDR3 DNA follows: TGTGCCAGCAGTTTAGTCCAGGAAGCTTTCTTT. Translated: CASSLVQEAFF.

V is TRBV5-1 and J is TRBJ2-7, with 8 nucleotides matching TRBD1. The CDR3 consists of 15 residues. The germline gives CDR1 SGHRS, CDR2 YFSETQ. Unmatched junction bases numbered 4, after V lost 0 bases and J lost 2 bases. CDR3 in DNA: TGCGCCAGCAGCTTGGGGGACAGGTCCACCTACGAGCAGTACTTC. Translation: CASSLGDRSTYEQYF.

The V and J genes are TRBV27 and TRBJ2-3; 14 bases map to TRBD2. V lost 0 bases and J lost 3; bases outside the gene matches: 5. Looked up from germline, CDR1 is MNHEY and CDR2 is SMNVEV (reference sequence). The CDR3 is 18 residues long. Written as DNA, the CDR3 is TGTGCCAGCAGTTTATCGAGGACTAGCGGGAGGTGGACAGATACGCAGTATTTT. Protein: CASSLSRTSGRWTDTQYF.

The CDR3 DNA reads TGTGCCTGGAGTGTAGGCAGGGTATCCGACAATGAGCAGTTCTTC. This encodes CAWSVGRVSDNEQFF. J is TRBJ2-1 and V is TRBV30; D might be TRBD1 (5 bases). The CDR3 consists of 15 residues. V lost 0 bases and J 5 bases, leaving 14 bases between the germline ends. CDR1 GTSNPN and CDR2 SVGIG come from the germline V gene (reference sequence).

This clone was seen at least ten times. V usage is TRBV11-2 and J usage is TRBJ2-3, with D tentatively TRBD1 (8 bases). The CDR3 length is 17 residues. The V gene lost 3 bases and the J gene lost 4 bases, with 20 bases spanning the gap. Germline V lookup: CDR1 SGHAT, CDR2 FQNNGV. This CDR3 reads CASSLQGARGRADTQYF. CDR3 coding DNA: TGTGCCAGCAGCTTGCAGGGGGCTAGGGGGAGGGCAGATACGCAGTATTTT.

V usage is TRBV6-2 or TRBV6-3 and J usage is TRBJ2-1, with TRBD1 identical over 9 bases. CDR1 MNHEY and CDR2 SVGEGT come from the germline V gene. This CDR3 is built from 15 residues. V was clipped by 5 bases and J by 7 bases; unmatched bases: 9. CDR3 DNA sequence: TGTGCCAGCAGTCCGGGACAGGGAGGGTTGAATGAGCAGTTCTTC. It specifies CASSPGQGGLNEQFF.

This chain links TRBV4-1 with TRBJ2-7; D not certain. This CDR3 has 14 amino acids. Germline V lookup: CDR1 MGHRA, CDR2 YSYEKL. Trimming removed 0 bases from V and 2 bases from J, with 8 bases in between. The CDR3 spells CASSQEGSTYEQYF. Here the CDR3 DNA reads TGCGCCAGCAGCCAAGAGGGCAGTACCTACGAGCAGTACTTC.

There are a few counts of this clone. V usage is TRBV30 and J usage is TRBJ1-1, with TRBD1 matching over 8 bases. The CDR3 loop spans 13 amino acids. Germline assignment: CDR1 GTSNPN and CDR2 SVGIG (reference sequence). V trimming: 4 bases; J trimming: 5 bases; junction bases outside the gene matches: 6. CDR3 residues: CAWTPRQGTEAFF. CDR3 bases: TGTGCCTGGACGCCCAGACAGGGGACTGAAGCTTTCTTT.

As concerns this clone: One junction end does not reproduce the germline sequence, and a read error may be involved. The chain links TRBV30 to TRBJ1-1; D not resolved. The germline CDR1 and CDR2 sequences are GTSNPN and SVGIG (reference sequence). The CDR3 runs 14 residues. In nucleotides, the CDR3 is TGCCATTTCCCCTCCGGGTCCACGAACACTGAAGCTTTCTTT. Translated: CHFPSGSTNTEAFF.

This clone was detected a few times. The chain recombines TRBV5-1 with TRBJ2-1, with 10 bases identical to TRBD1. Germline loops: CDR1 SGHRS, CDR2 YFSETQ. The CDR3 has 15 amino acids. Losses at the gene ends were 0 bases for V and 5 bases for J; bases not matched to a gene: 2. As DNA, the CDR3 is TGCGCCAGCAGCTTGGGACAGGGGGCCCACAATGAGCAGTTCTTC. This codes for CASSLGQGAHNEQFF.

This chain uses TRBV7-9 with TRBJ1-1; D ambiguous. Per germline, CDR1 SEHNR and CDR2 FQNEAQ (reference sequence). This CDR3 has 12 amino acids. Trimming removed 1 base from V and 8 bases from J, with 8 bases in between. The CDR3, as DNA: TGTGCCAGCAGCTTAGATTATCAGGAAGCTTTCTTT. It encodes CASSLDYQEAFF.

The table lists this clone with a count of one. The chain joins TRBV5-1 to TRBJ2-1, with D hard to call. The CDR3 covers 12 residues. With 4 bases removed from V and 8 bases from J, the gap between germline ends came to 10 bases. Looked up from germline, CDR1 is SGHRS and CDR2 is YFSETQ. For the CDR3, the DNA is TGCGCCAGCAGCAACGACATCGATGAGCAGTTCTTC. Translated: CASSNDIDEQFF.

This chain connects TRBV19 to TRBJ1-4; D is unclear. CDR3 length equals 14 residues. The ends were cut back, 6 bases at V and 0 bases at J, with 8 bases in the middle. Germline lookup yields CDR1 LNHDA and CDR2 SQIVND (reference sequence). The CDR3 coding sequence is TGTGCCAGTAGCCGTCTTACAACTAATGAAAAACTGTTTTTT. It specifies CASSRLTTNEKLFF.

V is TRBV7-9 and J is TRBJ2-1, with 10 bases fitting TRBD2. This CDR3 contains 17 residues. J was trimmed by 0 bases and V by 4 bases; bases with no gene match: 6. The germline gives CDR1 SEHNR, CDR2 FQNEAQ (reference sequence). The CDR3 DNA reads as TGTGCCAGCAGCTCAGGGACTAGCGCTTTCTCCTACAATGAGCAGTTCTTC. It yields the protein CASSSGTSAFSYNEQFF.

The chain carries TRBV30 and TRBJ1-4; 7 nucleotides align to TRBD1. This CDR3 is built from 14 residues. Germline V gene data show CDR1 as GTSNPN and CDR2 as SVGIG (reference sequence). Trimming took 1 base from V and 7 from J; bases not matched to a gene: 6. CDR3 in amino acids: CAWSAQGSGEKLFF. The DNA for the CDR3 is TGTGCCTGGAGTGCACAGGGGTCCGGTGAAAAACTGTTTTTT.

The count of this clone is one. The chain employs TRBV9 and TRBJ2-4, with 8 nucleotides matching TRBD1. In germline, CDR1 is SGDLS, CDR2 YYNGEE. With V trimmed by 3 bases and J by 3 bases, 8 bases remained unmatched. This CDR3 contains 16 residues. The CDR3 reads CASSAWGQEGKNIQYF. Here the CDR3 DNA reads TGTGCCAGCAGCGCCTGGGGACAGGAGGGCAAAAACATTCAGTACTTC.

The CDR3 nucleotides are TGCAGCGCTCGGGAGGGCGGCCTCATGAACACTGAAGCTTTCTTT. It specifies CSAREGGLMNTEAFF. The chain is built from TRBV29-1 and TRBJ1-1, with no clear D. Germline lookup yields CDR1 SQVTM and CDR2 ANQGSEA. The length of the CDR3 is 15 residues. V shed 7 bases and J shed 0 bases, with 18 bases lying between them.

The CDR3 region has the DNA TGTGCCAGCAGAGAACTGGCGGCAGCATATTCACCCCTCCACTTT. Amino acids: CASRELAAAYSPLHF. V is TRBV7-9 and J is TRBJ1-6; unclear D gene. The CDR3 has 15 amino acids. V was clipped by 6 bases and J by 8 bases, with 17 bases between them. Germline V lookup: CDR1 SEHNR, CDR2 FQNEAQ (reference sequence).

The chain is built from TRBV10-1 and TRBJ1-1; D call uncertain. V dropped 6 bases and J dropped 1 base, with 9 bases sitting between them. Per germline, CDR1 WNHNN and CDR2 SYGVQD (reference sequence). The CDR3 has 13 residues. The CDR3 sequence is CASSLSRNTEAFF. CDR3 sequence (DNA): TGCGCCAGCAGCCTATCGCGGAACACTGAAGCTTTCTTT.

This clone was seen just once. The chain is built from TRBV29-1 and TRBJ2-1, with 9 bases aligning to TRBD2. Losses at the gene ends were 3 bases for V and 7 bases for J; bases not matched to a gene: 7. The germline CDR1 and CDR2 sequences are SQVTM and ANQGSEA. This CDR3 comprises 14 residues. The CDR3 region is CSVDMLAGNNEQFF. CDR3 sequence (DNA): TGCAGCGTTGATATGCTAGCGGGAAATAATGAGCAGTTCTTC.

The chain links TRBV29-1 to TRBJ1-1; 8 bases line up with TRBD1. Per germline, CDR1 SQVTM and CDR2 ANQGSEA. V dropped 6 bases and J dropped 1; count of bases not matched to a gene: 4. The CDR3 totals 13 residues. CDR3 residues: CSVVDRGNTEAFF. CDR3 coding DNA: TGCAGCGTAGTAGACAGGGGGAACACTGAAGCTTTCTTT.

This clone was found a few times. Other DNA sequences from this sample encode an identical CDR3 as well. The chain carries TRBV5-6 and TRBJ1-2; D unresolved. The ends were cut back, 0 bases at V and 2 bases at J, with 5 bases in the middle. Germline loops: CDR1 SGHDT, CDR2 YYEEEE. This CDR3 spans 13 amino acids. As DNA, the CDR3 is TGTGCCAGCAGCTTGGGCGGGAACTATGGCTACACCTTC. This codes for CASSLGGNYGYTF.

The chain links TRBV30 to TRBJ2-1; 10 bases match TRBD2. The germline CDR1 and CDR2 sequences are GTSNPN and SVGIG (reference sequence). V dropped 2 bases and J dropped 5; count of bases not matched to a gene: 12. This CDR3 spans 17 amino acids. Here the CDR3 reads CAWSITLSGRLDNEQFF. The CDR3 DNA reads TGTGCCTGGAGTATCACCCTTAGCGGGAGGTTAGACAATGAGCAGTTCTTC.

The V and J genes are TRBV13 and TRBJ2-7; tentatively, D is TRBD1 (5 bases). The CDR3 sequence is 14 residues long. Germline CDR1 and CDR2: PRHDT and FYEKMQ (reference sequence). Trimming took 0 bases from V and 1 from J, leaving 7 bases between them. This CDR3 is CASSLGDRSYEQYF. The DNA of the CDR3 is TGTGCCAGCAGCTTAGGAGACAGATCCTACGAGCAGTACTTC.

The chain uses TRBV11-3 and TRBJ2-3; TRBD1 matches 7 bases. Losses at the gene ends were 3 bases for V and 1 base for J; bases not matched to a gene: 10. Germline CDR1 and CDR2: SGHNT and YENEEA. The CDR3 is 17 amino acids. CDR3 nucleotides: TGTGCCAGCAGCTTCAACAGGGGACGTTTCGGCACAGATACGCAGTATTTT. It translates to CASSFNRGRFGTDTQYF.

In nucleotides, the CDR3 is TGTGCCAGCAGTTACCACGGACTAGCGGGACCCAATGAGCAGTTCTTC. Its translation is CASSYHGLAGPNEQFF. V is TRBV6-5 and J is TRBJ2-1, with TRBD2 matching over 12 bases. V lost 2 bases and J lost 6; bases outside the gene matches: 5. The CDR3 has 16 amino acids. Germline values: CDR1 MNHEY, CDR2 SVGAGI.

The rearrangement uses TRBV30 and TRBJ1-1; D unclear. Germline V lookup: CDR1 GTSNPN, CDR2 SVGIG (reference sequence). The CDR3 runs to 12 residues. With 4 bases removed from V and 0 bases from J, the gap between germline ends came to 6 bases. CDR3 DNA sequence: TGTGCCTGGAATCCGGTGAACACTGAAGCTTTCTTT. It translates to CAWNPVNTEAFF.

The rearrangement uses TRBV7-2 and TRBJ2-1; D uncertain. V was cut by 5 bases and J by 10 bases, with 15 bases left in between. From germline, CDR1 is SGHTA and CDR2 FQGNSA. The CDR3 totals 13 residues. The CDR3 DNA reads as TGTGCCAGCAGCCCGACGATGACAAGCGAGCAGTTCTTC. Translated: CASSPTMTSEQFF. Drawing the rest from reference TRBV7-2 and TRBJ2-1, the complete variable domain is GAGVSQSPSNKVTEKGKDVELRCDPISGHTALYWYRQSLGQGLEFLIYFQGNSAPDKSGLPSDRFSAERTGGSVSTLTIQRTQQEDSAVYLCASSPTMTSEQFFGPGTRLTVL.